Shown below are 21 T cell receptor beta chains from a single sample sequenced in a study of T-cell reconstitution after alpha-beta-depleted transplantation in children. Preparation of the TCRbeta library used unique molecular identifiers. TCRdb itself ran the PCR reads through MiXCR, one entry per CDR3 protein. This table has about 460,000 distinct CDR3 sequences, roughly 10% appearing once. The specimen was PBMCs, collected before TCRalphabeta/CD19-depleted stem cell transplant. All receptors come from a child under 10 years old with inherited bone marrow failure, due to receive a stem cell transplant.

This clonotype has a handful of counts. The chain couples TRBV19 to TRBJ2-1, with 13 positions matching TRBD2. This CDR3 has 15 residues. With 8 bases clipped from V and 6 bases from J, the junction kept 7 bases outside the gene matches. Germline CDR1 is LNHDA and CDR2 is SQIVND (reference sequence). The CDR3 DNA reads as TGTGCCAGTGGAAAAGGGACTAGCGGGACCAATGAGCAGTTCTTC. It codes for CASGKGTSGTNEQFF.

This clonotype was detected ten times or more. The chain uses TRBV27 and TRBJ2-7; 7 bases map to TRBD2. J lost 5 bases, V lost 6 bases, and 16 bases had no gene match. The CDR3 is made up of 16 amino acids. CDR1 MNHEY and CDR2 SMNVEV come from the germline V gene (reference sequence). CDR3 region: CASSDSAGELSHEQYF. Here the CDR3 DNA reads TGTGCCAGCAGCGACTCCGCGGGGGAGTTATCTCACGAGCAGTACTTC.

This clonotype was counted at least ten times. The J gene is TRBJ2-1, the V gene TRBV20-1, with D perhaps matching TRBD2 (6 bases). Trimming cost V 1 base and J 5 bases, with 15 bases left between them. The CDR3 covers 15 residues. Germline V gives CDR1 DFQATT, CDR2 SNEGSKA (reference sequence). CDR3 residues: CSARVRDWPDNEQFF. The CDR3, as DNA: TGCAGTGCTAGAGTCCGGGACTGGCCGGACAATGAGCAGTTCTTC.

This chain uses TRBV7-2 with TRBJ1-1, with 7 bases identical to TRBD1. The germline V gene has CDR1 SGHTA and CDR2 FQGNSA. V gave up 9 bases and J gave up 5 bases; unmatched junction bases: 15. This CDR3 has 15 amino acids. CDR3 residues: CASQPGGTYRTEAFF. The CDR3, as DNA: TGTGCCAGTCAGCCAGGGGGGACTTACAGAACTGAAGCTTTCTTT.

In its sample, this clonotype was seen once. With a much larger clone just one base away, this may be a read error. V is TRBV28 and J is TRBJ1-5; D is unresolved. V was trimmed by 3 bases and J by 2 bases, leaving 8 bases between them. Germline values: CDR1 MDHEN, CDR2 SYDVKM. The CDR3 sequence is 14 residues long. CDR3 sequence reads: CASSFPGGNQPQHF. The CDR3 coding sequence is TGTGCCAGCAGTTTTCCGGGTGGCAATCAGCCCCAGCATTTT.

This clonotype was seen ten or more times. This rearrangement joins TRBV5-6 to TRBJ2-2; possible D gene TRBD1, 6 bases. Germline V gene sequence: CDR1 SGHDT, CDR2 YYEEEE. The CDR3 is 17 amino acids. Between the trimmed V and J ends, which lost 4 bases and 0 bases, there was a span of 16 bases. The CDR3 sequence is CASSQTTGYSNTGELFF. The CDR3 DNA is TGTGCCAGCAGCCAAACGACAGGATACTCGAACACCGGGGAGCTGTTTTTT.

This clonotype was detected ten times or more. The chain carries TRBV4-2 and TRBJ2-7; TRBD2 is a possible D gene (6 bases). Germline-derived CDR1 and CDR2 are LGHNA and YNFKEQ. The CDR3 is made up of 18 amino acids. Deletions cut 2 bases from V and 0 bases from J, with 20 bases between. In nucleotides, the CDR3 is TGTGCCAGCAGCCAAAGATATCCCAGCGGGTTCACCTCCTACGAGCAGTACTTC. The encoded protein is CASSQRYPSGFTSYEQYF.

This clonotype has at least ten counts. The J gene is TRBJ2-7, the V gene TRBV10-3; 9 positions agree with TRBD1. Germline CDR1 reads ENHRY; CDR2 reads SYGVKD. The CDR3 length is 15 residues. Trimming at V came to 4 bases and at J to 1 base, leaving 5 bases not matched to a gene. DNA of the CDR3: TGTGCCATCAGTGCGGCCGGGACAGGGTCCTACGAGCAGTACTTC. It translates to CAISAAGTGSYEQYF.

This clonotype has just a few counts. J is TRBJ2-2 and V is TRBV7-6; D unresolved. CDR3 length: 12 residues. The germline V gene has CDR1 SGHVS and CDR2 FNYEAQ. Trimming cost V 5 bases and J 7 bases, with 8 bases left between them. The CDR3 nucleotides are TGTGCCAGCAGCGGGGTGGGCGGGGAGCTGTTTTTT. The encoded protein is CASSGVGGELFF.

The chain is built from TRBV10-3 and TRBJ2-3; TRBD2 matches 9 bases. The CDR3 is made up of 15 amino acids. V shed 6 bases, J shed 3 bases, and the junction held 7 bases outside the gene matches. The germline gives CDR1 ENHRY, CDR2 SYGVKD. The CDR3 DNA reads TGTGCCATCAGGACCATAGCGGGGGCTACAGATACGCAGTATTTT. Protein: CAIRTIAGATDTQYF.

At least ten counts were recorded for this clonotype. The chain is built from TRBV6-1 and TRBJ2-7; TRBD2 might be the D (6 bases). This CDR3 is 11 amino acids long. V was clipped by 8 bases and J by 3 bases, with 8 bases between them. The germline V gene has CDR1 MNHNS and CDR2 SASEGT. The CDR3 nucleotides read TGTGCCAGCGGGACTCTCTACGAGCAGTACTTC. Translating it yields CASGTLYEQYF.

The chain is built from TRBV18 and TRBJ2-5; 7 bases match TRBD1. The CDR3 runs to 15 residues. The germline V gene encodes CDR1 KGHSH and CDR2 LQKENI. Trimming removed 2 bases from V and 4 bases from J; junction bases left unmatched: 7. The CDR3 DNA sequence: TGTGCCAGCTCACCAAAAACGACAGGGAGAGAGACCCAGTACTTC. Its translation: CASSPKTTGRETQYF.

This clonotype came up many times. The chain combines TRBV4-3 with TRBJ1-5, with a possible D match to TRBD1 (6 bases). V lost 0 bases and J 4 bases, leaving 13 bases between the germline ends. Looked up from germline, CDR1 is LGHNA and CDR2 is YSLEER. CDR3 length: 16 amino acids. CDR3 sequence: CASSQEIGGWNQPQHF. The CDR3 DNA is TGCGCCAGCAGCCAAGAAATAGGGGGTTGGAATCAGCCCCAGCATTTT.

This clonotype has a count of ten or more. DNA of the CDR3: TGCGCCAGCAGCAAAGTTTATGCAGGCACAGATACGCAGTATTTT. Residues: CASSKVYAGTDTQYF. The chain is built from TRBV4-3 and TRBJ2-3, with unresolved D. This CDR3 is built from 15 residues. V lost 5 bases to trimming and J lost 1 base, with 13 bases between them. CDR1 is LGHNA and CDR2 is YSLEER in the germline V gene.

This clonotype has at least ten counts. The rearrangement joins TRBV20-1 to TRBJ2-6; 8 bases map to TRBD1. The germline V gene has CDR1 DFQATT and CDR2 SNEGSKA (reference sequence). The CDR3 has 18 amino acids. J lost 0 bases, V lost 1 base, and 8 bases had no gene match. This CDR3 reads CSARGRDRTLSGANVLTF. The CDR3 DNA reads TGCAGTGCTAGAGGGAGGGACAGGACCCTCTCTGGGGCCAACGTCCTGACTTTC.

This clonotype has more than one count but fewer than ten. The V and J genes are TRBV20-1 and TRBJ2-7; D unclear. Trimming removed 6 bases at V and 6 bases at J, with 9 bases between. Germline-derived CDR1 and CDR2 are DFQATT and SNEGSKA (reference sequence). This CDR3 spans 10 amino acids. As DNA, the CDR3 is TGCAGTGCCACAGATATCGAGCAGTACTTC. Translation: CSATDIEQYF.

The chain carries TRBV19 and TRBJ2-1; D may correspond to TRBD1 or TRBD2 (5 bases each). The CDR3 spans 16 residues. The germline V and J ends were trimmed by 3 bases and 2 bases, with 14 bases remaining between them. Looked up from germline, CDR1 is LNHDA and CDR2 is SQIVND (reference sequence). CDR3 loop: CASSIWGRGAYNEQFF. DNA of the CDR3: TGTGCCAGTAGTATCTGGGGCCGAGGGGCCTACAATGAGCAGTTCTTC. Looking up the rest from reference TRBV19 and TRBJ2-1 gives the full variable domain: DGGITQSPKYLFRKEGQNVTLSCEQNLNHDAMYWYRQDPGQGLRLIYYSQIVNDFQKGDIAEGYSVSREKKESFPLTVTSAQKNPTAFYLCASSIWGRGAYNEQFFGPGTRLTVL.

Remarks on this clonotype: A much more abundant neighbour one base away suggests this may be a read error. This chain connects TRBV6-2 or TRBV6-3 to TRBJ2-2; D call uncertain. This CDR3 comprises 12 residues. Germline CDR1 reads MNHEY; CDR2 reads SVGEGT. Trimming shortened V by 1 base and J by 5 bases, and 2 bases separated the two germline ends. CDR3 bases: TGTGCCAGCAGTTACTGGACCGGGGAGCTGTTTTTT. Translated, it gives CASSYWTGELFF.

The V and J genes are TRBV27 and TRBJ2-1; 9 nucleotides line up with TRBD2. The trim removed 2 bases at V and 4 bases at J, leaving 9 bases unmatched. CDR1 and CDR2 (germline): MNHEY, SMNVEV (reference sequence). The CDR3 is 17 amino acids. The CDR3 is CASSLKARLADYNEQFF. The CDR3 region has the DNA TGTGCCAGCAGTTTAAAGGCCCGACTAGCGGATTACAATGAGCAGTTCTTC.

This clonotype was found many times. The CDR3 bases are TGCAGTGGATGGACCACCAACTCCTACGAGCAGTACTTC. Residues: CSGWTTNSYEQYF. This chain uses TRBV20-1 with TRBJ2-7; D is unclear. The CDR3 has 13 residues. The ends were cut back, 7 bases at V and 0 bases at J, with 13 bases in the middle. CDR1 and CDR2 (germline): DFQATT, SNEGSKA (reference sequence).

This clonotype was observed many times. This sequence joins TRBV6-1 and TRBJ2-1; the D gene is possibly TRBD2 (5 bases). Germline-derived CDR1 and CDR2 are MNHNS and SASEGT. There are 15 residues in the CDR3. V shed 3 bases and J shed 5 bases, with 14 bases lying between them. CDR3 in DNA: TGTGCCAGCAGTGACTTCGGGGAGTTTGACAATGAGCAGTTCTTC. Translating it yields CASSDFGEFDNEQFF.